Listed below are T cell receptor beta chains from one sample, sequenced in a study of blood T cell repertoires in COVID-19. Clones were sequenced by immunoSEQ multiplex PCR, and TCRdb holds only the in-frame ones, with some missing. The sample lists around 300,000 clones, 85% occurring once. The sequenced sample consisted of peripheral blood. Receptors were obtained from a human donor in a cohort sampled during active COVID-19. Both conserved end residues are part of each CDR3. A D gene is named only where the DNA matches it firmly. Clone size is shown for a subset of rows, as once, few, many or a class of expanded clone.

clone_size j_call d_call v_call cdr3_aa cdr3_nt
- TRBJ1-6 TRBD1 TRBV6-5 CASSPTGGDSPLHF TGTGCCAGCAGCCCAACAGGGGGCGATTCACCCCTCCACTTT
- TRBJ1-1 TRBD1 TRBV18 CASSPGQGTEAFF TGTGCCAGCTCACCTGGACAGGGAACTGAAGCTTTCTTT
once TRBJ1-1 - TRBV19 CASSSGRGNTEAFF TGTGCCAGTAGTTCTGGACGGGGGAACACTGAAGCTTTCTTT
few TRBJ2-2 TRBD2 TRBV6-6 CASSFSGPTGELFF TGTGCCAGCAGTTTTAGCGGGCCCACCGGGGAGCTGTTTTTT
few TRBJ1-2 - TRBV6-5 CASFREDYGYTF TGTGCCAGCTTCAGGGAGGACTATGGCTACACCTTC
- TRBJ1-1 - TRBV20-1 CSAEGDTEAFF TGCAGTGCAGAGGGGGACACTGAAGCTTTCTTT
- TRBJ2-3 - TRBV19 CASTNSGLSRDTQYF TGTGCCAGTACTAACAGCGGACTCTCCCGAGATACGCAGTATTTT
- TRBJ2-7 - TRBV18 CASSPSTGSMGEQYF TGTGCCAGCTCACCATCAACAGGGAGTATGGGCGAGCAGTACTTC
- TRBJ1-5 TRBD1 TRBV6-5 CASSRDRGINQPQHF TGTGCCAGCAGTCGTGACAGGGGGATCAATCAGCCCCAGCATTTT
- TRBJ1-1 TRBD1 TRBV18 CASSPQTGANTEAFF TGTGCCAGCTCACCGCAGACAGGGGCGAACACTGAAGCTTTCTTT
- TRBJ1-4 - TRBV2 CASRRRDLQEKLFF TGTGCCAGCAGGAGGCGGGATTTACAAGAAAAACTGTTTTTT
few TRBJ2-2 TRBD1 TRBV9 CASSVRDSHTGELFF TGTGCCAGCAGCGTCCGGGACAGCCACACCGGGGAGCTGTTTTTT
few TRBJ2-1 - TRBV7-9 CASTESNEQFF TGTGCCAGCACCGAGTCCAATGAGCAGTTCTTC
- TRBJ2-7 TRBD2 TRBV15 CATTSGPSSEQYF TGTGCCACTACTAGCGGCCCCTCTTCCGAGCAGTACTTC
many TRBJ2-7 - TRBV9 CASSVDYRAEQYF TGTGCCAGCAGCGTAGATTACAGGGCTGAGCAGTACTTC